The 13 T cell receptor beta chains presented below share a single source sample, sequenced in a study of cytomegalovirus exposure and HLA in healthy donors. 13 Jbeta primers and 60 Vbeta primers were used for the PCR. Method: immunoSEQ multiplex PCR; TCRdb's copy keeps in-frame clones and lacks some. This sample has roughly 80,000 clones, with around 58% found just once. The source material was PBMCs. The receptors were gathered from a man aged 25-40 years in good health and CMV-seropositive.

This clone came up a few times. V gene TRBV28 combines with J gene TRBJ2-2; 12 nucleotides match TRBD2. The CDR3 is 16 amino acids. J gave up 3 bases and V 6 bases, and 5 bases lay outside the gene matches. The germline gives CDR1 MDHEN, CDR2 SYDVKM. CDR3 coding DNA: TGTGCCAGCAGGGTCGGACTAGCGGGGTACACCGGGGAGCTGTTTTTT. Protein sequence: CASRVGLAGYTGELFF.

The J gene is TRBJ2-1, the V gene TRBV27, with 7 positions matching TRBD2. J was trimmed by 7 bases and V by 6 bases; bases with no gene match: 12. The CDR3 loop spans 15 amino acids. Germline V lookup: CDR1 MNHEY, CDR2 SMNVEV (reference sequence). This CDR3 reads CASRSVGRALNEQFF. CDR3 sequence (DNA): TGTGCCAGCAGAAGCGTAGGGAGGGCCCTAAATGAGCAGTTCTTC.

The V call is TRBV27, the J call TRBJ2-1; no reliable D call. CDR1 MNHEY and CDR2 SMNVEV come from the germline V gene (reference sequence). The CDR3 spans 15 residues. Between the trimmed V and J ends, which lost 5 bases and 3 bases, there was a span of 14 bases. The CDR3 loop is CASSKPQPGYNEQFF. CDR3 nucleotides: TGTGCCAGCAGTAAACCCCAACCGGGCTACAATGAGCAGTTCTTC.

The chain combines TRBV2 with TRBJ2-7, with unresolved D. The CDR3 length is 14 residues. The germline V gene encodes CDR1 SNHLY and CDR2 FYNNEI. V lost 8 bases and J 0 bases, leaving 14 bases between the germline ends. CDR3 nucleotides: TGTGCCAGCCTAGAATCTAAGAGCTCCTACGAGCAGTACTTC. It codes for CASLESKSSYEQYF. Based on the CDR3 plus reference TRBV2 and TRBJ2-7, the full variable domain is EPEVTQTPSHQVTQMGQEVILRCVPISNHLYFYWYRQILGQKVEFLVSFYNNEISEKSEIFDDQFSVERPDGSNFTLKIRSTKLEDSAMYFCASLESKSSYEQYFGPGTRLTVT.

CDR3 in DNA: TGTGCCAGCAGCGGAACTCCGGGACAGGGATACAATGAGCAGTTCTTC. Protein sequence: CASSGTPGQGYNEQFF. The chain joins TRBV7-9 to TRBJ2-1, with 9 bases lining up with TRBD1. The V and J ends lost 5 bases and 4 bases, in that order; junction bases with no gene match: 9. Germline lookup yields CDR1 SEHNR and CDR2 FQNEAQ (reference sequence). CDR3 length: 16 residues.

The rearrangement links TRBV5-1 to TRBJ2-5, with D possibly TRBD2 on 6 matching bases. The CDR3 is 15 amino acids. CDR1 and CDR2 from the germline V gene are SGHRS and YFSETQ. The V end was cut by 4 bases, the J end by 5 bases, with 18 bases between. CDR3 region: CASSLRAGGLETQYF. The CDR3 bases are TGCGCCAGCAGCCTACGGGCCGGGGGTTTGGAGACCCAGTACTTC.

The CDR3 DNA sequence: TGTGCCAGCAGTTTAATTAGACAGGGTTCAGTTAACTATGGCTACACCTTC. This sequence encodes CASSLIRQGSVNYGYTF. V gene TRBV28 combines with J gene TRBJ1-2, with TRBD1 matching 7 bases. Trimming removed 2 bases from V and 1 base from J; junction bases left unmatched: 10. From germline, CDR1 is MDHEN and CDR2 SYDVKM. This CDR3 is 17 amino acids long.

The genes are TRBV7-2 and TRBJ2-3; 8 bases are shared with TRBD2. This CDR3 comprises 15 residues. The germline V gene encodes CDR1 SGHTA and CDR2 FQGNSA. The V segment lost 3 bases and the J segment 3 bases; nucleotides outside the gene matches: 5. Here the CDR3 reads CASSFAGGGTDTQYF. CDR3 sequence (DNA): TGTGCCAGCAGCTTTGCGGGGGGCGGGACAGATACGCAGTATTTT.

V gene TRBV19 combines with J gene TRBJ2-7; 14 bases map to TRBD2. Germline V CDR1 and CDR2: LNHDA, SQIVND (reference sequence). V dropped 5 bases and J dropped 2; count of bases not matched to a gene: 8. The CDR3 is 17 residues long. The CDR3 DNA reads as TGTGCCAGTAGTGTCGGGACTAGCGGGAGCGCGGCCTACGAGCAGTACTTC. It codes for CASSVGTSGSAAYEQYF.

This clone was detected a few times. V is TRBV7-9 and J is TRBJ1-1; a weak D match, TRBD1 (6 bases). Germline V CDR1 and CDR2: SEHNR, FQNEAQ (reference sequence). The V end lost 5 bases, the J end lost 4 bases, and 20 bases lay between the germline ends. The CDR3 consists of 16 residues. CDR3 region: CASSPWGQGWGTEAFF. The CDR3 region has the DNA TGTGCCAGCAGCCCCTGGGGGCAGGGGTGGGGCACTGAAGCTTTCTTT.

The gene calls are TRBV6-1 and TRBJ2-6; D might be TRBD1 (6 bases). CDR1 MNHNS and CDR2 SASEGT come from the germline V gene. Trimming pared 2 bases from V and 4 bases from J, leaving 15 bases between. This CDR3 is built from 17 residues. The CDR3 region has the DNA TGTGCCAGCAGTGAATTGGCAGGGGTTAGGGGGGCCAACGTCCTGACTTTC. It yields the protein CASSELAGVRGANVLTF.

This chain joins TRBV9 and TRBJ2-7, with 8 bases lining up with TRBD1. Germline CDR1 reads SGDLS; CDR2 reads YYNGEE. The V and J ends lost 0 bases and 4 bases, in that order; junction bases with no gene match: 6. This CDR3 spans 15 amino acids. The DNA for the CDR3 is TGTGCCAGCAGCGTAGCTGGGACAGGTGCGTACGAGCAGTACTTC. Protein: CASSVAGTGAYEQYF.

The CDR3 reads CASGPGTGAGQPQHF. In DNA, the CDR3 is TGTGCCAGCGGCCCGGGTACAGGGGCTGGTCAGCCCCAGCATTTT. V usage is TRBV28 and J usage is TRBJ1-5; 7 nucleotides match TRBD1. V trimming: 8 bases; J trimming: 6 bases; junction bases outside the gene matches: 13. Per the germline V gene, CDR1 is MDHEN and CDR2 is SYDVKM. This CDR3 has 15 amino acids.